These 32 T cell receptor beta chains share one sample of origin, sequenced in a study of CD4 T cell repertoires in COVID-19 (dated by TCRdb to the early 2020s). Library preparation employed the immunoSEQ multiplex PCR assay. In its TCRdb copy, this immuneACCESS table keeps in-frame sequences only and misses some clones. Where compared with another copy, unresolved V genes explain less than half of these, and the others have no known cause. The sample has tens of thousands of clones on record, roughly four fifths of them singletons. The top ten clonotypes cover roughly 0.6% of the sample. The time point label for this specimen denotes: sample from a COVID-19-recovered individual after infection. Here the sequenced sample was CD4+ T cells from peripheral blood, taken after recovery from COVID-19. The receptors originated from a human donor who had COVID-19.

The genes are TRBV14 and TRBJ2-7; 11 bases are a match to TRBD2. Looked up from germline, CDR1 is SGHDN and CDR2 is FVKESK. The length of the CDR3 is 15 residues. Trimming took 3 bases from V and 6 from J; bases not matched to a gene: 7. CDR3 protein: CASSQELAGAREQYF. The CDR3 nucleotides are TGTGCCAGCAGCCAGGAACTAGCGGGAGCCCGCGAGCAGTACTTC.

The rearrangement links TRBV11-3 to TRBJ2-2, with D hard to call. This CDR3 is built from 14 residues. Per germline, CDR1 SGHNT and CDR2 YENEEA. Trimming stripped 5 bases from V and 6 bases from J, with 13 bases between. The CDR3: CASSLSNTAGELFF. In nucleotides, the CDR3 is TGTGCCAGCAGCCTCTCTAATACGGCCGGGGAGCTGTTTTTT.

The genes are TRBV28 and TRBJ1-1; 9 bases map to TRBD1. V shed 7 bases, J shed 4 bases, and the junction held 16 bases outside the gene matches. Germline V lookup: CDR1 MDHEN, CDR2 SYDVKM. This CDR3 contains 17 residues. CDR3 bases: TGTGCCAGCAACCTACCGGGACAGGGAATGAAAGGCACTGAAGCTTTCTTT. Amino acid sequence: CASNLPGQGMKGTEAFF.

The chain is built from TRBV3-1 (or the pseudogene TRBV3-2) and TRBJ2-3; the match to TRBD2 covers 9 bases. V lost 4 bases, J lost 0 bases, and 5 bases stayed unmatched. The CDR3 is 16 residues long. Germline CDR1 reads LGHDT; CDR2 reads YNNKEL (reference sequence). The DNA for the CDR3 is TGTGCCAGCAGCCCATTAGCGGGAGCTAGCACAGATACGCAGTATTTT. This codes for CASSPLAGASTDTQYF.

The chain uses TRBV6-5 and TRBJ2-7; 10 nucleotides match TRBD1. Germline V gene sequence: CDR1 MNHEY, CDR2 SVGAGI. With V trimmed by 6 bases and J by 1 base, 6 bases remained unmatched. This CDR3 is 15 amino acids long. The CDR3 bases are TGTGCCAGCAGGACAGGGGGCGGCAGGTCCTACGAGCAGTACTTC. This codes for CASRTGGGRSYEQYF.

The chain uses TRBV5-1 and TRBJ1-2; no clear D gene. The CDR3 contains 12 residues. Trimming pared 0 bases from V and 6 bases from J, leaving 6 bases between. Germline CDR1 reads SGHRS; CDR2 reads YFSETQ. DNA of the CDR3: TGCGCCAGCAGCTTGGCCCGGGATGGCTACACCTTC. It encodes CASSLARDGYTF. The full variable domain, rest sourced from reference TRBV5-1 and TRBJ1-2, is KAGVTQTPRYLIKTRGQQVTLSCSPISGHRSVSWYQQTPGQGLQFLFEYFSETQRNKGNFPGRFSGRQFSNSRSEMNVSTLELGDSALYLCASSLARDGYTFGSGTRLTVV.

CDR3 sequence (DNA): TGTGCCAGCAGTTTAGGTGGGATCAACGAGCAGTACTTC. Protein sequence: CASSLGGINEQYF. The chain is built from TRBV27 and TRBJ2-7; D uncertain. CDR1 is MNHEY and CDR2 is SMNVEV in the germline V gene (reference sequence). This CDR3 contains 13 residues. The V gene lost 2 bases and the J gene lost 5 bases, with 10 bases spanning the gap.

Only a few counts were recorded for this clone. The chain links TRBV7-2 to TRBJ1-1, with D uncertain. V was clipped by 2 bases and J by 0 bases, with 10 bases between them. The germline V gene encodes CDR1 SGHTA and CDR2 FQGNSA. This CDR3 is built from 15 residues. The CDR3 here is CASSLLTDMNTEAFF. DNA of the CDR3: TGTGCCAGCAGCTTACTCACAGACATGAACACTGAAGCTTTCTTT.

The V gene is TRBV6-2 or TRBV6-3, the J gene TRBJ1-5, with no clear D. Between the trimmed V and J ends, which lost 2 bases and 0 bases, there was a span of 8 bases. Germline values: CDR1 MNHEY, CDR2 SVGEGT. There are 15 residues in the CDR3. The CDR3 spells CASSYPRDSNQPQHF. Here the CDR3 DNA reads TGTGCCAGCAGTTACCCACGAGATAGCAATCAGCCCCAGCATTTT.

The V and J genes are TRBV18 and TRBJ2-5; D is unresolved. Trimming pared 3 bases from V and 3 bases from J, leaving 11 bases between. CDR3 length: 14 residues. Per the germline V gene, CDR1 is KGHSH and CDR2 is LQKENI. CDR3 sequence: CASSPVGSKETQYF. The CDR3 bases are TGTGCCAGCTCACCGGTAGGGTCCAAAGAGACCCAGTACTTC.

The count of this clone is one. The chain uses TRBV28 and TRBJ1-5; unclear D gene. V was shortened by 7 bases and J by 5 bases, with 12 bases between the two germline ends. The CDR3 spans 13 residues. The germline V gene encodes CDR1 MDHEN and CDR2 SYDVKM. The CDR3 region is CASTAGFDQPQHF. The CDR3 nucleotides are TGTGCCAGCACAGCCGGCTTCGATCAGCCCCAGCATTTT.

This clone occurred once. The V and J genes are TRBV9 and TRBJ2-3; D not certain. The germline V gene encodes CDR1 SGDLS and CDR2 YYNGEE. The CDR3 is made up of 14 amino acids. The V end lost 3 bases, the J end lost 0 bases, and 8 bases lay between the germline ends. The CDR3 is CASSAGISTDTQYF. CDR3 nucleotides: TGTGCCAGCAGCGCTGGAATTAGCACAGATACGCAGTATTTT. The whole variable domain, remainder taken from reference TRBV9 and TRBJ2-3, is DSGVTQTPKHLITATGQRVTLRCSPRSGDLSVYWYQQSLDQGLQFLIQYYNGEERAKGNILERFSAQQFPDLHSELNLSSLELGDSALYFCASSAGISTDTQYFGPGTRLTVL.

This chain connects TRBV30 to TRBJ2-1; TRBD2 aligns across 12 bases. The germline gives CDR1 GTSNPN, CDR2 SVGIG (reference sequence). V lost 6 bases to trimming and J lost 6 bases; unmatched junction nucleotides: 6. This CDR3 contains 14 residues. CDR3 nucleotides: TGTGCCTGTCGCGGACTAGCGGGAACCAATGAGCAGTTCTTC. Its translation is CACRGLAGTNEQFF.

The CDR3, as DNA: TGTGCCAGCAGCGAGGGGCTTGCCGTAGAGACCCAGTACTTC. It encodes CASSEGLAVETQYF. The V call is TRBV7-8, the J call TRBJ2-5; perhaps D is TRBD1 or TRBD2 (5 bases each). There are 14 residues in the CDR3. Germline V lookup: CDR1 SGHVS, CDR2 FQNEAQ. V was clipped by 5 bases and J by 4 bases, with 14 bases between them.

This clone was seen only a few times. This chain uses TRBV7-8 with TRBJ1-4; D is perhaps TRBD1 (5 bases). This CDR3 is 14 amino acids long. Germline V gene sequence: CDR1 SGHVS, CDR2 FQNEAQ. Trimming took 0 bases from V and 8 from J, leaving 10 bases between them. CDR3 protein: CASSLAVGQEKLFF. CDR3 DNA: TGTGCCAGCAGCTTAGCAGTAGGACAAGAAAAACTGTTTTTT.

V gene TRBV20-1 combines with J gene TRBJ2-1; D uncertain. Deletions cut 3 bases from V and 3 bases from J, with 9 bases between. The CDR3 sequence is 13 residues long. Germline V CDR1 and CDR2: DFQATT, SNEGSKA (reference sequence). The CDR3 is CSASNYFYNEQFF. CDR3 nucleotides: TGCAGTGCTAGTAACTATTTCTACAATGAGCAGTTCTTC.

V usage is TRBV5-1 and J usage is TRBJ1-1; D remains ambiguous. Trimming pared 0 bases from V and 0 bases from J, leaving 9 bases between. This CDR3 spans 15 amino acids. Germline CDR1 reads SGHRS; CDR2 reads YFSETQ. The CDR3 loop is CASSLGSQLNTEAFF. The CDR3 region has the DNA TGCGCCAGCAGCTTGGGGTCTCAGTTGAACACTGAAGCTTTCTTT.

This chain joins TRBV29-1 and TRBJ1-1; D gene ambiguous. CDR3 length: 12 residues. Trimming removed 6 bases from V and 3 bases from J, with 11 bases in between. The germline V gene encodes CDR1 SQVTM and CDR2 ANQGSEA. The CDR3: CSVHLADTEAFF. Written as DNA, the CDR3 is TGCAGCGTCCACCTCGCCGACACTGAAGCTTTCTTT. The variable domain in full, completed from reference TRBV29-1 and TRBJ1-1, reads SAVISQKPSRDICQRGTSLTIQCQVDSQVTMMFWYRQQPGQSLTLIATANQGSEATYESGFVIDKFPISRPNLTFSTLTVSNMSPEDSSIYLCSVHLADTEAFFGQGTRLTVV.

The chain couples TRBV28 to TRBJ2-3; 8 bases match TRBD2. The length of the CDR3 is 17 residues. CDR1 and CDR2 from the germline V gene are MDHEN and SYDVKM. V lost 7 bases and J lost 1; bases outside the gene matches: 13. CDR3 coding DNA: TGTGCCAGCAAGCGGGCGGGAGGAGGTCAGGGCACAGATACGCAGTATTTT. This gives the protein CASKRAGGGQGTDTQYF.

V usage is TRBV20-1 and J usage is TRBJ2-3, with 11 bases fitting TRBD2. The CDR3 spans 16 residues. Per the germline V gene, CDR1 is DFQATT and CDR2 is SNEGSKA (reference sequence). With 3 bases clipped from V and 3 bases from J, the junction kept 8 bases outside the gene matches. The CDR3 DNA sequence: TGCAGTGCTAGTGTGTTGGTAGCGGGGGGGACAGATACGCAGTATTTT. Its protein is CSASVLVAGGTDTQYF.

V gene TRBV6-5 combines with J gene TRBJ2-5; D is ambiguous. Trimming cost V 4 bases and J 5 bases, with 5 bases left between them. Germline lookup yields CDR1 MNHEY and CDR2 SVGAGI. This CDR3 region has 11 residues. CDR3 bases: TGTGCCAGCAGTTTTTTCGAGACCCAGTACTTC. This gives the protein CASSFFETQYF.

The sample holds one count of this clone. This chain's CDR3 is CASSQADRENTEAFF. The CDR3 region has the DNA TGCGCCAGCAGCCAAGCCGACAGGGAGAACACTGAAGCTTTCTTT. V is TRBV4-1 and J is TRBJ1-1, with 7 bases fitting TRBD1. Germline CDR1 MGHRA, CDR2 YSYEKL. The length of the CDR3 is 15 residues. Germline trimming cut 1 base from V and 1 base from J; bases unmatched to any gene: 3.

The CDR3 sequence is CASSLSSVAETQYF. The CDR3 DNA reads as TGTGCCAGCAGCTTAAGTAGCGTGGCAGAGACCCAGTACTTC. The chain carries TRBV11-2 and TRBJ2-5, with a weak D call TRBD2 (5 bases). Trimming took off 2 bases at V and 4 bases at J, with 11 bases between the two ends. This CDR3 region has 14 residues. CDR1 is SGHAT, CDR2 FQNNGV, per germline.

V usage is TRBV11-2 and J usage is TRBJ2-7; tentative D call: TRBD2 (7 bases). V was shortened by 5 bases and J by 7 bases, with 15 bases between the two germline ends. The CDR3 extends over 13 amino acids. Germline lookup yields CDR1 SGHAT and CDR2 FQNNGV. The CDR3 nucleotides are TGTGCCAGCAGCCCTGGGGGGGCGGGGGAGCAGTACTTC. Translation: CASSPGGAGEQYF.

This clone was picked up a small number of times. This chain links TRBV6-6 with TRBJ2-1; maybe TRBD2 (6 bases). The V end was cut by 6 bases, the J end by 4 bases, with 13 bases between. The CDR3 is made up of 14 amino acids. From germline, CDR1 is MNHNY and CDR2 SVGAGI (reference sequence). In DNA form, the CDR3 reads TGTGCCAGCAGCGTGGGACTCCTATACAATGAGCAGTTCTTC. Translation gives CASSVGLLYNEQFF.

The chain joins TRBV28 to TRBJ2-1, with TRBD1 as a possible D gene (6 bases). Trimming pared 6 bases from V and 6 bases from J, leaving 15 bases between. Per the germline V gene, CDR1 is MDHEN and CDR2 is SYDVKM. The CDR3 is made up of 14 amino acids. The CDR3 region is CASRTGLGINEQFF. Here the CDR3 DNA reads TGTGCCAGCAGAACAGGGCTTGGAATCAATGAGCAGTTCTTC.

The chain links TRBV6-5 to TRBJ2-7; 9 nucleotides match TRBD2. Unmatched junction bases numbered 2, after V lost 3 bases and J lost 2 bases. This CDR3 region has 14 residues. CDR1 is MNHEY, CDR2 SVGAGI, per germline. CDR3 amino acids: CASSYASGTYEQYF. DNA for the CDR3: TGTGCCAGCAGTTATGCTAGCGGGACCTACGAGCAGTACTTC.

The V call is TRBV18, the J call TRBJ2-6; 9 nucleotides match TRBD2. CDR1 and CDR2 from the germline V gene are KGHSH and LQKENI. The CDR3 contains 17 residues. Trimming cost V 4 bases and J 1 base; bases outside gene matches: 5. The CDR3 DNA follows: TGTGCCAGCTCACGGGAGCTAGCGGGATCTGGGGCCAACGTCCTGACTTTC. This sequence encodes CASSRELAGSGANVLTF.

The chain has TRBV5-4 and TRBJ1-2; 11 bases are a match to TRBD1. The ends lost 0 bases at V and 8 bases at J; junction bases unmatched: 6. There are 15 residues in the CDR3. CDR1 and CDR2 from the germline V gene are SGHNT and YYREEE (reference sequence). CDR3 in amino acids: CASSLGGQGVSGYTF. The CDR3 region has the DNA TGTGCCAGCAGCTTGGGGGGACAGGGGGTTTCGGGCTACACCTTC.

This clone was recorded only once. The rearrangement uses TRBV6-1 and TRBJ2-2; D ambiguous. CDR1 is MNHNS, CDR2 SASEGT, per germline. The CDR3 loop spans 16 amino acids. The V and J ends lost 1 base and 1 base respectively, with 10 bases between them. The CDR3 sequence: CASSEGRLGNTGELFF. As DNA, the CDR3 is TGTGCCAGCAGTGAAGGTCGGCTAGGGAACACCGGGGAGCTGTTTTTT.

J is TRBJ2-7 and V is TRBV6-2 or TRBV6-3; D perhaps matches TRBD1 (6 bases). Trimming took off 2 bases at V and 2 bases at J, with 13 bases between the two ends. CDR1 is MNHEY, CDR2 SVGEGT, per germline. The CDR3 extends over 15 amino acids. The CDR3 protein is CASSYQGLGTYEQYF. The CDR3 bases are TGTGCCAGCAGTTACCAGGGGTTGGGGACCTACGAGCAGTACTTC.

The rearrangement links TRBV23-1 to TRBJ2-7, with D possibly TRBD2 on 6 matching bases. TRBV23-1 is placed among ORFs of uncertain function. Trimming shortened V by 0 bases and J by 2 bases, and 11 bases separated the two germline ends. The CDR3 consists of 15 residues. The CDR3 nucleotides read TGCGCCAGCAGTCAATCGGGGCGGAGGGCCTACGAGCAGTACTTC. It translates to CASSQSGRRAYEQYF.